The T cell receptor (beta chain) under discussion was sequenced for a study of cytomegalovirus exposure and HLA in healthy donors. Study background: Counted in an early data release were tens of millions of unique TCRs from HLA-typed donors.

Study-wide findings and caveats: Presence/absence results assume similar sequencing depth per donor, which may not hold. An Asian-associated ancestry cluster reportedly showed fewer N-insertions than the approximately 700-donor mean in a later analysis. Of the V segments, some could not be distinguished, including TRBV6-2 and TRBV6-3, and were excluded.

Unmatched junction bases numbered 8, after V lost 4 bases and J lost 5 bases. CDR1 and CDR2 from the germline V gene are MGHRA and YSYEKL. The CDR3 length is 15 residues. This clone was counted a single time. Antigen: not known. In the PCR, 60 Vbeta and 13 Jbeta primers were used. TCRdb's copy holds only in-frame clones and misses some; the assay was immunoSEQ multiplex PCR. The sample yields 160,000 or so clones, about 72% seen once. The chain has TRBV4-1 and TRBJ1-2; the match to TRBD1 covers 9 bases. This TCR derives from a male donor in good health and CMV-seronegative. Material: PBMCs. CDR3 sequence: CASSPPDRGPYGYTF. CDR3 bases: TGCGCCAGCAGCCCCCCGGACAGGGGACCGTATGGCTACACCTTC.